What follows are 14 T cell receptor beta chains derived from one specimen sequenced in a study of T cell responses to AZD1222 COVID-19 vaccine. Clones were read by immunoSEQ multiplex PCR, and TCRdb kept only the in-frame ones, dropping some. The sample holds 100,000 or so clones, 90% seen once. This specimen was peripheral blood, taken on day 0 of AZD1222 vaccination. The receptor source for this set is an adult in good health.

The chain recombines TRBV2 with TRBJ1-6; possible D gene TRBD1, 6 bases. Germline lookup yields CDR1 SNHLY and CDR2 FYNNEI. CDR3 length: 17 residues. V gave up 2 bases and J gave up 10 bases, with 21 bases separating them. The CDR3 sequence is CASSELAQDSVSSPLHF. The CDR3, as DNA: TGTGCCAGCAGTGAACTGGCCCAGGACAGCGTATCCTCACCCCTCCACTTT. Using reference TRBV2 and TRBJ1-6 for the parts outside the CDR3, the full variable domain is EPEVTQTPSHQVTQMGQEVILRCVPISNHLYFYWYRQILGQKVEFLVSFYNNEISEKSEIFDDQFSVERPDGSNFTLKIRSTKLEDSAMYFCASSELAQDSVSSPLHFGNGTRLTVT.

This chain uses TRBV4-1 with TRBJ1-6; 7 nucleotides match TRBD1. Germline V lookup: CDR1 MGHRA, CDR2 YSYEKL. This CDR3 has 15 amino acids. The V and J ends lost 4 bases and 5 bases, in that order; junction bases with no gene match: 5. The chain's CDR3 is CASSRSGQNNSPLHF. The CDR3, as DNA: TGCGCCAGCAGCCGTTCGGGACAGAATAATTCACCCCTCCACTTT.

DNA for the CDR3: TGTGCCAGCAGCCCCTTGGGACAGGGGGCAGGTCAGCCCCAGCATTTT. The encoded protein is CASSPLGQGAGQPQHF. The chain has TRBV11-2 and TRBJ1-5; 12 bases are a match to TRBD1. V trimming: 5 bases; J trimming: 6 bases; junction bases outside the gene matches: 8. Germline values: CDR1 SGHAT, CDR2 FQNNGV. The CDR3 covers 16 residues.

V and J are TRBV28 and TRBJ1-1; 7 positions agree with TRBD1. CDR1 and CDR2 (germline): MDHEN, SYDVKM. This CDR3 has 12 residues. Trimming at V came to 6 bases and at J to 10 bases, leaving 8 bases not matched to a gene. CDR3 protein: CASRTGGGLAFF. In DNA form, the CDR3 reads TGTGCCAGCAGGACCGGAGGGGGCCTAGCTTTCTTT.

The chain carries TRBV9 and TRBJ2-7; D is undetermined. V shed 0 bases and J shed 2 bases, with 12 bases lying between them. From germline, CDR1 is SGDLS and CDR2 YYNGEE. The CDR3 is 15 amino acids. Here the CDR3 reads CASSVGTGGPYEQYF. CDR3 nucleotides: TGTGCCAGCAGCGTAGGAACGGGCGGTCCCTACGAGCAGTACTTC.

J is TRBJ1-2 and V is TRBV4-1; D perhaps matches TRBD1 (6 bases). V lost 2 bases, J lost 4 bases, and 14 bases lay in between. This CDR3 spans 15 amino acids. CDR1 and CDR2 (germline): MGHRA, YSYEKL. The CDR3 coding sequence is TGCGCCAGCAGCCAACAGGTGAGGGGGAGCTATGGCTACACCTTC. This encodes CASSQQVRGSYGYTF.

The V gene is TRBV28, the J gene TRBJ1-6; 9 bases agree with TRBD1. V lost 4 bases and J lost 0; bases outside the gene matches: 7. CDR3 length: 18 residues. Germline values: CDR1 MDHEN, CDR2 SYDVKM. CDR3 region: CASSSPGQGNSYNSPLHF. DNA of the CDR3: TGTGCCAGCAGTTCCCCGGGACAGGGCAACTCCTATAATTCACCCCTCCACTTT.

The chain combines TRBV10-3 with TRBJ2-3, with a possible D match to TRBD2 (5 bases). V was trimmed by 10 bases and J by 1 base, leaving 12 bases between them. From germline, CDR1 is ENHRY and CDR2 SYGVKD. The CDR3 covers 13 residues. The CDR3 DNA is TGTGCCACCCGCGGGCCCGGCACAGATACGCAGTATTTT. It yields the protein CATRGPGTDTQYF.

This clone came up once. V gene TRBV5-1 combines with J gene TRBJ2-7, with D perhaps matching TRBD1 or TRBD2 (8 bases each). Per germline, CDR1 SGHRS and CDR2 YFSETQ. V was pared by 0 bases and J by 3 bases, with 19 bases between. The CDR3 is 17 amino acids. Written as DNA, the CDR3 is TGCGCCAGCAGCTTGGGTCAGGGGGCGGGGGGCTTCTACGAGCAGTACTTC. Its translation: CASSLGQGAGGFYEQYF.

This chain links TRBV2 with TRBJ2-7; possible D gene TRBD1, 6 bases. The CDR3 has 16 residues. Germline assignment: CDR1 SNHLY and CDR2 FYNNEI. The germline V and J ends were trimmed by 6 bases and 2 bases, with 20 bases remaining between them. CDR3 region: CASRRGWGLNPYEQYF. CDR3 nucleotides: TGTGCCAGCAGGAGGGGGTGGGGGCTCAATCCCTACGAGCAGTACTTC.

This rearrangement joins TRBV11-2 to TRBJ1-5; D remains ambiguous. V was clipped by 0 bases and J by 7 bases, with 7 bases between them. From germline, CDR1 is SGHAT and CDR2 FQNNGV. This CDR3 region has 13 residues. CDR3 nucleotides: TGTGCCAGCAGCTTAGAGGGTTTCCAGCCCCAGCATTTT. Protein sequence: CASSLEGFQPQHF.

The chain uses TRBV5-1 and TRBJ2-3; 9 bases fit TRBD2. CDR1 and CDR2 (germline): SGHRS, YFSETQ. The CDR3 length is 16 residues. The V and J ends lost 5 bases and 0 bases, in that order; junction bases with no gene match: 7. The CDR3 loop reads CASRDLAGLSTDTQYF. Here the CDR3 DNA reads TGCGCCAGCAGAGACCTAGCGGGGCTTAGCACAGATACGCAGTATTTT.

The chain joins TRBV4-1 to TRBJ2-1, with D tentatively TRBD2 (6 bases). Trimming removed 4 bases at V and 3 bases at J, with 13 bases between. The CDR3 is 15 residues long. CDR1 is MGHRA, CDR2 YSYEKL, per germline. CDR3 residues: CASSLAGTFYNEQFF. The CDR3 DNA is TGCGCCAGCAGCCTCGCCGGGACTTTCTACAATGAGCAGTTCTTC.

The chain joins TRBV3-1 (or the pseudogene TRBV3-2) to TRBJ1-5; no clear D. The CDR3 consists of 14 residues. The germline CDR1 and CDR2 sequences are LGHDT and YNNKEL (reference sequence). The V end was cut by 3 bases, the J end by 4 bases, with 10 bases between. CDR3 in amino acids: CASSHGVGNQPQHF. CDR3 in DNA: TGTGCCAGCAGCCACGGAGTCGGGAATCAGCCCCAGCATTTT.